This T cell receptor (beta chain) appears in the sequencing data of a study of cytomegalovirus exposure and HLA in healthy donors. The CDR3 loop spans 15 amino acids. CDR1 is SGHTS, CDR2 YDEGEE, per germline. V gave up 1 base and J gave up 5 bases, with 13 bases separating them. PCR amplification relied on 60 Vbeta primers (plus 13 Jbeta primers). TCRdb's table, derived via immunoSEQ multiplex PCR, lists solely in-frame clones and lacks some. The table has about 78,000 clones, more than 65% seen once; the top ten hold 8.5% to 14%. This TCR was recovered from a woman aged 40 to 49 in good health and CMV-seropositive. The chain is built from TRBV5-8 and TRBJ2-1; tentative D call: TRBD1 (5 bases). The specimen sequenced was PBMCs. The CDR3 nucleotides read TGTGCCAGCAGCTTGTATACAGGTCTCAACAATGAGCAGTTCTTC. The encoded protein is CASSLYTGLNNEQFF.